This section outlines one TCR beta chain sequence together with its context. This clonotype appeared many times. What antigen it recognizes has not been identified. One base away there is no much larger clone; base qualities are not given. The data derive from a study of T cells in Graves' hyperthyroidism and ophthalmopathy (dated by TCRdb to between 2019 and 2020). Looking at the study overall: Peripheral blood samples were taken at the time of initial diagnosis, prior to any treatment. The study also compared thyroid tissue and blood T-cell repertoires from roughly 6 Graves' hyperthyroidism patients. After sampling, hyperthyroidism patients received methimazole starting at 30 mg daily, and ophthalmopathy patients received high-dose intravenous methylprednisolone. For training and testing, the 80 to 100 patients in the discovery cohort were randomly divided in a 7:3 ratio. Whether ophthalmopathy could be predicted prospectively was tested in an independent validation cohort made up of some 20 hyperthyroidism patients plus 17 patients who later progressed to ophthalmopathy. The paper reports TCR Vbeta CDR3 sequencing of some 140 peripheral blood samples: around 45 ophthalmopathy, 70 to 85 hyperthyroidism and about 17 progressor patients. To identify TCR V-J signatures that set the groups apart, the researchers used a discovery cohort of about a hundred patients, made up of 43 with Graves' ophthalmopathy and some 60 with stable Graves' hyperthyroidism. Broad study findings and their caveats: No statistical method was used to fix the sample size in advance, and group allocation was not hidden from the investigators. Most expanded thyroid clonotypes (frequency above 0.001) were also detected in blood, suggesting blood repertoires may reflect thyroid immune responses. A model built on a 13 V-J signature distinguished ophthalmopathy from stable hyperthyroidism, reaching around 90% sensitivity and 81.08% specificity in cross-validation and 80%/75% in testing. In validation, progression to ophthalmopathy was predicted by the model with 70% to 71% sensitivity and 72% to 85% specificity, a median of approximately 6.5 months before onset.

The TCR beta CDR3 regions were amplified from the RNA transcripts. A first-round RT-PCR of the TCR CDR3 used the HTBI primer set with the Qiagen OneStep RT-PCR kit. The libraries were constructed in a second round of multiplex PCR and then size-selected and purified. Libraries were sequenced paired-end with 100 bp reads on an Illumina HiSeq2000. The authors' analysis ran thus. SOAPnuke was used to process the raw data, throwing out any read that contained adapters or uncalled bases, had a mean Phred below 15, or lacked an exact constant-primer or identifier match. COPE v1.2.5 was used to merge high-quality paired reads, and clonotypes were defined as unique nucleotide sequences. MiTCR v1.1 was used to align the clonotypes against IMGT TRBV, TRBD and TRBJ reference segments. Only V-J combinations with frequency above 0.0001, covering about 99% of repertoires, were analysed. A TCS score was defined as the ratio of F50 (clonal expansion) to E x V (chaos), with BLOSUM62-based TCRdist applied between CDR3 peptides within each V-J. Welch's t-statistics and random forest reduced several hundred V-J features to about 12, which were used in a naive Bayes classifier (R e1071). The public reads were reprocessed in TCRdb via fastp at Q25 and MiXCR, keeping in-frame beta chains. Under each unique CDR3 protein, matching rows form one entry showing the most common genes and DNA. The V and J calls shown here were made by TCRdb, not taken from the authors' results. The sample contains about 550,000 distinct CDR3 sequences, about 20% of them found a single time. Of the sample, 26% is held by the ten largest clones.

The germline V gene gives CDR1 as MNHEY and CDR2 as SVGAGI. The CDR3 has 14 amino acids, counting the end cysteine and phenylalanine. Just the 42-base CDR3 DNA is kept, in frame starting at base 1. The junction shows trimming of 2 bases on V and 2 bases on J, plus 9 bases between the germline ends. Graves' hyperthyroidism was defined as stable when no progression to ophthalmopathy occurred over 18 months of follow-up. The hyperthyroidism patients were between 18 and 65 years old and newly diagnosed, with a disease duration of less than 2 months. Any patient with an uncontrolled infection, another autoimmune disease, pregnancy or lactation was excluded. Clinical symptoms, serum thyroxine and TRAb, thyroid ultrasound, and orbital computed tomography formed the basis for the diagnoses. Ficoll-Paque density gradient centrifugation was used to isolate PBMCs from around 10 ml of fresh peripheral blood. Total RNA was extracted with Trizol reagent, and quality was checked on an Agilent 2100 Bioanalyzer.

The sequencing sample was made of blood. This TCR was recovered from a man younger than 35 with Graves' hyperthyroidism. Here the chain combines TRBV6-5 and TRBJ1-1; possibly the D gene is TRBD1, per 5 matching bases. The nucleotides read TGTGCCAGCAGTTACCTAGACAGCAACACTGAAGCTTTCTTT. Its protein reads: CASSYLDSNTEAFF.